The following is a T cell receptor beta chain sequence with its context. Its antigen is as yet unknown. Clones were read by immunoSEQ multiplex PCR, and TCRdb kept only the in-frame ones, dropping some. Counted here are millions of clones, roughly 94% occurring once; the ten biggest clones make up 0.1% to 0.15%. This sample was included in a study of shared clonotypes between healthy human individuals. Across the study: There were three CD4 naive, three CD4 memory, two CD8 naive and one CD8 memory plates per donor.

This CDR3 region has 13 residues. Trimming removed 3 bases from V and 4 bases from J, with 10 bases in between. CDR1 and CDR2 (germline): SGDLS, YYNGEE. General study findings and limits: Incomplete sequencing of sorted subsets was indicated by rarefaction despite large depth. There were few donors, and this limited the genetic and exposure-history diversity represented. Clonotype sharing among donors was thought likely to change with sequencing depth.

The source of this sequence is a man aged 18 to 29 in good health. Sequenced input: naive CD4+ T cells sorted from blood. Subset of the sample: CD45RA+ positively selected. The J gene is TRBJ1-1, the V gene TRBV9, with D hard to call. CDR3 nucleotide sequence: TGTGCCAGCAGCGGAGGGTGGGGCACTGAAGCTTTCTTT. The encoded protein is CASSGGWGTEAFF.